These 23 T cell receptor beta chains were all obtained from the same sample, sequenced in a study of T cell responses to AZD1222 COVID-19 vaccine. This table comes from immunoSEQ multiplex PCR, and its TCRdb copy is limited to in-frame clones, with some not included. The data hold around 67,000 clones, with roughly 80% observed a single time. The material was peripheral blood, obtained 28 days after the second AZD1222 dose. The receptors were sampled from an adult who received the AZD1222 COVID-19 vaccine.

The chain couples TRBV5-1 to TRBJ2-7; no clear D gene. The CDR3 is 13 residues long. Looked up from germline, CDR1 is SGHRS and CDR2 is YFSETQ. Trimming removed 3 bases from V and 2 bases from J, with 9 bases in between. Here the CDR3 reads CASSYGPTYEQYF. The CDR3 DNA is TGCGCCAGCAGCTATGGCCCTACCTACGAGCAGTACTTC. Complete variable domain (other parts from reference TRBV5-1 and TRBJ2-7): KAGVTQTPRYLIKTRGQQVTLSCSPISGHRSVSWYQQTPGQGLQFLFEYFSETQRNKGNFPGRFSGRQFSNSRSEMNVSTLELGDSALYLCASSYGPTYEQYFGPGTRLTVT.

This chain joins TRBV13 and TRBJ1-1; D gene uncertain. The V end lost 0 bases, the J end lost 1 base, and 12 bases lay between the germline ends. The CDR3 runs to 16 residues. Germline loops: CDR1 PRHDT, CDR2 FYEKMQ (reference sequence). The DNA for the CDR3 is TGTGCCAGCAGCTTAGGGGTCCCGGTACGGAACACTGAAGCTTTCTTT. It translates to CASSLGVPVRNTEAFF.

This chain joins TRBV2 and TRBJ1-6, with D possibly being TRBD1 (5 bases). V dropped 7 bases and J dropped 8 bases, with 12 bases sitting between them. Germline V gene data show CDR1 as SNHLY and CDR2 as FYNNEI. The CDR3 consists of 13 residues. CDR3 amino acids: CASTRDVDSPLHF. The CDR3 bases are TGTGCCAGCACGCGGGACGTAGATTCACCCCTCCACTTT.

The chain joins TRBV6-5 to TRBJ1-1, with D possibly matching TRBD1 (5 bases). Germline V lookup: CDR1 MNHEY, CDR2 SVGAGI. The CDR3 is 14 residues long. With 2 bases removed from V and 3 bases from J, the gap between germline ends came to 10 bases. The CDR3 DNA reads TGTGCCAGCAGTTACCAGGGCGACGACACTGAAGCTTTCTTT. It specifies CASSYQGDDTEAFF.

On this clone itself: Other nucleotide sequences in the sample specify the same CDR3. The V call is TRBV7-2, the J call TRBJ1-2; 9 bases are shared with TRBD1. The V and J ends lost 4 bases and 4 bases, in that order; junction bases with no gene match: 1. This CDR3 is 13 amino acids long. Germline lookup yields CDR1 SGHTA and CDR2 FQGNSA. The CDR3 nucleotides read TGTGCCAGCAGCTCGGGACAGGGCTATGGCTACACCTTC. Its translation: CASSSGQGYGYTF.

The chain has TRBV12-3 or TRBV12-4 and TRBJ2-1, with TRBD2 matching over 7 bases. This CDR3 contains 12 residues. Trimming took 5 bases from V and 12 from J; bases not matched to a gene: 7. The CDR3 region has the DNA TGTGCCAGCAGTCCTTCCGAGCGGGGGCAGTTCTTC. This translates into CASSPSERGQFF.

The chain carries TRBV7-6 and TRBJ1-1, with D possibly being TRBD1 (6 bases). The CDR3 covers 15 residues. Trimming pared 5 bases from V and 5 bases from J, leaving 18 bases between. Germline CDR1 is SGHVS and CDR2 is FNYEAQ. The CDR3 DNA reads TGTGCCAGCAGCCCTAAACAGGGCCTGGTTACTGAAGCTTTCTTT. Its translation is CASSPKQGLVTEAFF.

This sequence joins TRBV18 and TRBJ2-3; 7 bases line up with TRBD1. Losses at the gene ends were 2 bases for V and 4 bases for J; bases not matched to a gene: 3. The CDR3 is made up of 14 amino acids. Germline CDR1 is KGHSH and CDR2 is LQKENI. CDR3 in DNA: TGTGCCAGCTCACCATTGCAGGGGGCAGATACGCAGTATTTT. Its translation: CASSPLQGADTQYF.

With regard to this clone: Other DNA sequences in the sample encode the same CDR3. The rearrangement joins TRBV18 to TRBJ1-1; D is unresolved. This CDR3 spans 13 amino acids. Looked up from germline, CDR1 is KGHSH and CDR2 is LQKENI. V lost 1 base, J lost 1 base, and 4 bases lay in between. DNA for the CDR3: TGTGCCAGCTCACCACAAGGGAACACTGAAGCTTTCTTT. Its translation: CASSPQGNTEAFF.

This chain joins TRBV30 and TRBJ1-4; TRBD1 matches at 9 bases. With V trimmed by 6 bases and J by 5 bases, 7 bases remained unmatched. This CDR3 has 14 residues. Germline CDR1 is GTSNPN and CDR2 is SVGIG (reference sequence). This CDR3 reads CACQDRGGNEKLFF. The CDR3 coding sequence is TGTGCCTGTCAAGACAGGGGGGGGAATGAAAAACTGTTTTTT. Complete variable domain (other parts from reference TRBV30 and TRBJ1-4): SQTIHQWPATLVQPVGSPLSLECTVEGTSNPNLYWYRQAAGRGLQLLFYSVGIGQISSEVPQNLSASRPQDRQFILSSKKLLLSDSGFYLCACQDRGGNEKLFFGSGTQLSVL.

This clone was seen only once. The chain couples TRBV19 to TRBJ2-1; 8 bases are shared with TRBD2. Trimming at V came to 3 bases and at J to 7 bases, leaving 8 bases not matched to a gene. The CDR3 has 15 amino acids. The germline V gene has CDR1 LNHDA and CDR2 SQIVND (reference sequence). The CDR3 sequence: CASSIDGGAENEQFF. Here the CDR3 DNA reads TGTGCCAGTAGTATCGACGGGGGGGCTGAGAATGAGCAGTTCTTC.

The rearrangement links TRBV5-4 to TRBJ2-1; 8 bases fit TRBD2. Germline V gene sequence: CDR1 SGHNT, CDR2 YYREEE (reference sequence). Trimming removed 0 bases from V and 7 bases from J; junction bases left unmatched: 0. This CDR3 region has 13 residues. Here the CDR3 DNA reads TGTGCCAGCAGCTTGGTAGCGGGGAATGAGCAGTTCTTC. It is translated as CASSLVAGNEQFF.

The V and J genes are TRBV10-3 and TRBJ1-5; no definite D call. The CDR3 consists of 15 residues. V was clipped by 2 bases and J by 1 base, with 9 bases between them. CDR1 is ENHRY and CDR2 is SYGVKD in the germline V gene. CDR3 loop: CAISEVDTSNQPQHF. The CDR3 bases are TGTGCCATCAGTGAGGTTGACACAAGCAATCAGCCCCAGCATTTT.

This clone was counted a single time. The gene calls are TRBV4-1 and TRBJ1-2; maybe TRBD1 (5 bases). This CDR3 is 15 amino acids long. V gave up 4 bases and J gave up 3 bases, with 15 bases separating them. Germline values: CDR1 MGHRA, CDR2 YSYEKL. Written as DNA, the CDR3 is TGCGCCAGCAGCCCAGAATTTACAGGCGACTATGGCTACACCTTC. Translation: CASSPEFTGDYGYTF.

This sequence joins TRBV7-9 and TRBJ1-1; 8 bases are a match to TRBD1. Trimming at V came to 3 bases and at J to 1 base, leaving 7 bases not matched to a gene. CDR3 length equals 16 residues. Germline CDR1 reads SEHNR; CDR2 reads FQNEAQ (reference sequence). CDR3 region: CASSLSDRERNTEAFF. The CDR3 DNA reads as TGTGCCAGCAGCTTGTCGGACAGGGAGAGGAACACTGAAGCTTTCTTT.

This clone was seen a few times. This sequence joins TRBV11-3 and TRBJ1-1; no firm D call. V was trimmed by 1 base and J by 1 base, leaving 4 bases between them. Germline CDR1 and CDR2: SGHNT and YENEEA. The CDR3 contains 13 residues. This chain's CDR3 is CASSLGRNTEAFF. Here the CDR3 DNA reads TGTGCCAGCAGCTTAGGTAGGAACACTGAAGCTTTCTTT.

The V and J genes are TRBV2 and TRBJ2-7; perhaps TRBD2 as D (6 bases). This CDR3 spans 14 amino acids. Trimming removed 4 bases at V and 1 base at J, with 11 bases between. Germline values: CDR1 SNHLY, CDR2 FYNNEI. The CDR3 region has the DNA TGTGCCAGCAGTGTTCAACTAGCATCCTACGAGCAGTACTTC. Translating gives CASSVQLASYEQYF.

J is TRBJ2-6 and V is TRBV7-2; tentative D call: TRBD2 (5 bases). Germline CDR1 SGHTA, CDR2 FQGNSA. CDR3 length equals 13 residues. The V and J ends lost 3 bases and 12 bases respectively, with 12 bases between them. The CDR3: CASSLSGSFVLTF. In DNA form, the CDR3 reads TGTGCCAGCAGCTTGTCGGGGAGTTTCGTCCTGACTTTC.

The V call is TRBV25-1, the J call TRBJ1-5; 7 nucleotides match TRBD1. V trimming: 4 bases; J trimming: 2 bases; junction bases outside the gene matches: 2. The CDR3 has 14 residues. CDR1 MGHDK and CDR2 SYGVNS come from the germline V gene. The CDR3 DNA reads as TGTGCCAGCAGTGGAGGGACAGGCAATCAGCCCCAGCATTTT. Translating gives CASSGGTGNQPQHF.

This sequence joins TRBV13 and TRBJ2-6; D might be TRBD1 (5 bases). The ends were cut back, 5 bases at V and 2 bases at J, with 22 bases in the middle. The CDR3 is made up of 19 amino acids. CDR1 PRHDT and CDR2 FYEKMQ come from the germline V gene (reference sequence). The CDR3, as DNA: TGTGCCAGCAGCAGCAGGGTTTCCCGATACGGACCTGGGGCCAACGTCCTGACTTTC. Its protein product is CASSSRVSRYGPGANVLTF.

V and J are TRBV5-6 and TRBJ1-2; the D gene is possibly TRBD1 (5 bases). The CDR3 is made up of 15 amino acids. The germline gives CDR1 SGHDT, CDR2 YYEEEE. The germline V and J ends were trimmed by 0 bases and 0 bases, with 9 bases remaining between them. The CDR3 reads CASSLGQNPNYGYTF. CDR3 DNA sequence: TGTGCCAGCAGCTTGGGACAGAACCCTAACTATGGCTACACCTTC.

V is TRBV4-1 and J is TRBJ2-3; TRBD2 matches at 13 bases. This CDR3 spans 15 amino acids. Germline V gene lookup returns CDR1 MGHRA and CDR2 YSYEKL. V gave up 11 bases and J gave up 1 base; unmatched junction bases: 6. CDR3 coding DNA: TGCGCCGAGAGACTAGCGGGGGGACGCACAGATACGCAGTATTTT. Protein: CAERLAGGRTDTQYF.

V usage is TRBV6-5 and J usage is TRBJ2-5, with a tentative D call TRBD2 (6 bases). The CDR3 loop spans 15 amino acids. The V and J ends lost 7 bases and 4 bases respectively, with 19 bases between them. In germline, CDR1 is MNHEY, CDR2 SVGAGI. CDR3 sequence: CASTPAGSSAETQYF. CDR3 DNA: TGTGCCAGCACCCCAGCGGGCTCCTCAGCAGAGACCCAGTACTTC.